This record covers a single TCR beta chain. The source of the sample is a study of blood T cell repertoires in COVID-19. In the original processing: Estimated nucleated cell counts came from reference gene primer amplification. Assay used: immunoSEQ multiplex PCR; TCRdb lists only in-frame clones, some missing. Clone size and V and J calls were adopted from that table, with D and trimming inferred from the DNA. The data hold approximately 300,000 clones, with around 89% observed a single time. With 5 bases clipped from V and 7 bases from J, the junction kept 7 bases outside the gene matches. This CDR3 has 13 residues. Per germline, CDR1 SGHTA and CDR2 FQGTGA.

Material: peripheral blood. V and J are TRBV7-3 and TRBJ2-5, with 7 positions matching TRBD1. This receptor was identified in a man in his thirties or forties with acute or convalescent COVID-19. The CDR3 DNA reads TGTGCCAGCAGCCCTCGGGACAGCGGGACCCAGTACTTC. Translating gives CASSPRDSGTQYF.